This TCR beta chain originates from a study of T cell responses to AZD1222 COVID-19 vaccine. Findings of the study overall: The donor group comprised mostly white British people and more females; the analysis possibly underestimated clonal diversity. As reported, nearly half of all spike-specific TCRs target variant regions that are unmutated.

This CDR3 is 17 amino acids long. The V and J ends lost 7 bases and 2 bases, in that order; junction bases with no gene match: 15. CDR1 SNHLY and CDR2 FYNNEI come from the germline V gene. For this clone: No antigen is known for it.

Generated by immunoSEQ multiplex PCR, the TCRdb table keeps only in-frame clones and is missing some. The top ten hold 8% to 10% of the sample, which has about 75,000 clones, roughly 88% seen once. The source was peripheral blood, collected 28 days after the second dose of the MenACWY control vaccine. This clonotype was sampled from an adult who received the MenACWY meningococcal vaccine as a control. V gene TRBV2 combines with J gene TRBJ1-2; 8 positions match TRBD1. The CDR3 sequence is CASTPGRNRGANYGYTF. The CDR3 nucleotides read TGTGCCAGCACACCGGGACGGAACAGGGGGGCGAACTATGGCTACACCTTC.